The 8 T cell receptor beta chains listed next were all sequenced from one sample in a study of blood T cell repertoires in COVID-19. Produced via immunoSEQ multiplex PCR; TCRdb's table is partial and in-frame only. The sample includes about 83,000 clones, around 90% of them seen just once. The sequencing sample was made of peripheral blood. Receptors were obtained from a man of 80 years or more with active or convalescent COVID-19.

This clone was seen a handful of times. The J gene is TRBJ1-5, the V gene TRBV7-8; 9 nucleotides line up with TRBD1. The CDR3 has 16 amino acids. V shed 4 bases, J shed 8 bases, and the junction held 12 bases outside the gene matches. CDR1 and CDR2 (germline): SGHVS, FQNEAQ. CDR3 DNA: TGTGCCAGCAGCTCGGACAGGGGATCCCCTCGAGAGCCCCAGCATTTT. Translation gives CASSSDRGSPREPQHF.

The genes are TRBV19 and TRBJ1-5; the match to TRBD1 covers 7 bases. The germline V gene has CDR1 LNHDA and CDR2 SQIVND (reference sequence). The V gene end was trimmed by 5 bases and the J gene end by 5 bases; junction bases not matched to a gene: 6. The CDR3 extends over 14 amino acids. This CDR3 is CASSPTGEYQPQHF. The CDR3 DNA reads as TGTGCCAGTAGTCCCACAGGGGAGTATCAGCCCCAGCATTTT.

V usage is TRBV4-1 and J usage is TRBJ2-5; 11 nucleotides agree with TRBD2. This CDR3 has 17 amino acids. The germline V gene has CDR1 MGHRA and CDR2 YSYEKL. Losses at the gene ends were 4 bases for V and 4 bases for J; bases not matched to a gene: 11. This CDR3 reads CASSRQASGRIGETQYF. The CDR3 DNA sequence: TGCGCCAGCAGCCGCCAAGCTAGCGGGAGGATCGGAGAGACCCAGTACTTC.

This rearrangement joins TRBV4-1 to TRBJ1-5, with D possibly being TRBD1 (5 bases). CDR3 length equals 18 residues. V lost 1 base to trimming and J lost 0 bases, with 16 bases between them. Per germline, CDR1 MGHRA and CDR2 YSYEKL. This chain's CDR3 is CASSQAAGLGYSNQPQHF. DNA for the CDR3: TGCGCCAGCAGCCAAGCGGCAGGGCTGGGGTATAGCAATCAGCCCCAGCATTTT.

V gene TRBV9 combines with J gene TRBJ1-1, with 9 bases fitting TRBD1. Losses at the gene ends were 0 bases for V and 3 bases for J; bases not matched to a gene: 6. Germline values: CDR1 SGDLS, CDR2 YYNGEE. The CDR3 is 16 residues long. CDR3 coding DNA: TGTGCCAGCAGCGTAGGACAGGGGGGAGCGTACACTGAAGCTTTCTTT. It codes for CASSVGQGGAYTEAFF.

The V gene is TRBV5-1, the J gene TRBJ1-4; maybe TRBD1 (6 bases). CDR1 and CDR2 from the germline V gene are SGHRS and YFSETQ. This CDR3 has 14 residues. The V and J ends lost 5 bases and 1 base respectively, with 9 bases between them. CDR3 residues: CASRQGGTNEKLFF. The CDR3 DNA follows: TGCGCCAGCAGACAGGGTGGAACTAATGAAAAACTGTTTTTT.

The chain couples TRBV18 to TRBJ1-1, with D possibly TRBD1 on 6 matching bases. Per the germline V gene, CDR1 is KGHSH and CDR2 is LQKENI. The CDR3 is 17 amino acids. Trimming removed 3 bases at V and 2 bases at J, with 19 bases between. The CDR3 reads CASSPAILTGLNTEAFF. Here the CDR3 DNA reads TGTGCCAGCTCACCTGCAATATTGACAGGCCTTAACACTGAAGCTTTCTTT.

The rearrangement uses TRBV3-1 (or the pseudogene TRBV3-2) and TRBJ1-2, with a weak D call TRBD1 (6 bases). Germline V CDR1 and CDR2: LGHDT, YNNKEL (reference sequence). V was trimmed by 4 bases and J by 2 bases, leaving 8 bases between them. The CDR3 is 13 residues long. The CDR3 spells CASSRQDNYGYTF. CDR3 DNA: TGTGCCAGCAGCCGACAGGACAACTATGGCTACACCTTC.